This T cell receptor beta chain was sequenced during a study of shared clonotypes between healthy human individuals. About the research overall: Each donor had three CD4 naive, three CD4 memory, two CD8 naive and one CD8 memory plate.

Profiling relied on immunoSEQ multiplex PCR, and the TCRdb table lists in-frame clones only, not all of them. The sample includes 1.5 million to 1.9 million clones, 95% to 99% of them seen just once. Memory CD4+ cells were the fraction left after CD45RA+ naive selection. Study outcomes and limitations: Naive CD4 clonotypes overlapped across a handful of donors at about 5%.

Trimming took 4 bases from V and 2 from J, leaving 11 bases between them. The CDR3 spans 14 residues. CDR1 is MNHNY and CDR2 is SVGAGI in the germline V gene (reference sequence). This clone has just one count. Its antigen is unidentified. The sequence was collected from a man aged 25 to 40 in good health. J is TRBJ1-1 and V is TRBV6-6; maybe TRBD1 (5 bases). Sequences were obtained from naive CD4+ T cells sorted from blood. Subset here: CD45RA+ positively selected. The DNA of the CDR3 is TGTGCCAGCAGTTTGGCGACAGACAACACTGAAGCTTTCTTT. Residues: CASSLATDNTEAFF.